This TCR beta chain appears in the sequencing data of a study of T-cell memory formation after mild COVID-19. Germline CDR1 reads SQVTM; CDR2 reads ANQGSEA. Trimming cost V 3 bases and J 2 bases, with 10 bases left between them. The length of the CDR3 is 14 residues. This clonotype was observed at least ten times. TCR alpha and TCR beta cDNA libraries carrying sample barcodes and UMIs came from 5'RACE with constant-segment primers. TCRdb used MiXCR to reprocess the 5' RACE reads, holding one entry per CDR3 protein. The table records 550,000 to 600,000 distinct CDR3 sequences, 15% to 20% of them present only once.

The clonotype originates from an adult woman who had mild COVID-19 (a few samples of this study predate the infection). Cell type and time point are not known. The sequencing input was PBMCs or a T cell subset sorted from them (not recorded which). This sequence joins TRBV29-1 and TRBJ2-2, with D possibly being TRBD1 (6 bases). CDR3 sequence reads: CSVDRGPNTGELFF. In DNA, the CDR3 is TGCAGCGTTGACAGGGGTCCAAACACCGGGGAGCTGTTTTTT.